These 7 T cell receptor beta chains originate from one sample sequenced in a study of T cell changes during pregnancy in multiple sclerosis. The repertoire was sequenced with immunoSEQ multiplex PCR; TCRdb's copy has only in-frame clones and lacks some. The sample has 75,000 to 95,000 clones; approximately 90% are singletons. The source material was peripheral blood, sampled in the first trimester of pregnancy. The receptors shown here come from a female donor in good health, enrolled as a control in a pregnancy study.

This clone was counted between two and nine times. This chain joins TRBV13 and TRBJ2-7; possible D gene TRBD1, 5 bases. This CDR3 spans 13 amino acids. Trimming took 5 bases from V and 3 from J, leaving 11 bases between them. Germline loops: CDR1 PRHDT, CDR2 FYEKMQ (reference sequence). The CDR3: CASSKTEFYEQYF. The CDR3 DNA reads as TGTGCCAGCAGCAAGACAGAATTCTACGAGCAGTACTTC.

Here the CDR3 reads CASSFSGGAYEQYF. In DNA form, the CDR3 reads TGTGCCAGCAGTTTTAGCGGGGGGGCCTACGAGCAGTACTTC. The chain recombines TRBV27 with TRBJ2-7; 11 bases are shared with TRBD2. The CDR3 loop spans 14 amino acids. After removal of 3 bases from V and 2 bases from J, the junction contained 0 bases not matched to a gene. Germline V gene sequence: CDR1 MNHEY, CDR2 SMNVEV (reference sequence).

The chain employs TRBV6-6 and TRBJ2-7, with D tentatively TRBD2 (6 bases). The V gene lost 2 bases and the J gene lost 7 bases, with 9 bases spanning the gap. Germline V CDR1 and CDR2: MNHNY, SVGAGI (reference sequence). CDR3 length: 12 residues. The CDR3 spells CASSYAGLEQYF. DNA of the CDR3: TGTGCCAGCAGTTACGCGGGGCTAGAGCAGTACTTC.

The CDR3 region has the DNA TGTGCCAGCAGCTTGAACAGGGTCGGAGTGGATTCACCCCTCCACTTT. Translated, it gives CASSLNRVGVDSPLHF. The V call is TRBV7-6, the J call TRBJ1-6, with D possibly being TRBD1 (6 bases). CDR1 SGHVS and CDR2 FNYEAQ come from the germline V gene. V shed 3 bases and J shed 8 bases, with 17 bases lying between them. The CDR3 spans 16 residues. The full variable domain, in which reference TRBV7-6 and TRBJ1-6 provide the parts outside the CDR3, is GAGVSQSPRYKVTKRGQDVALRCDPISGHVSLYWYRQALGQGPEFLTYFNYEAQQDKSGLPNDRFSAERPEGSISTLTIQRTEQRDSAMYRCASSLNRVGVDSPLHFGNGTRLTVT.

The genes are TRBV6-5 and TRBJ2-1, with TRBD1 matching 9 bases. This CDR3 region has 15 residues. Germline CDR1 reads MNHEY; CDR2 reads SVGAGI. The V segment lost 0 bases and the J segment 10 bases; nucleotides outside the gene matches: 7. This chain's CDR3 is CASSYSWTGDSEQFF. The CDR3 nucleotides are TGTGCCAGCAGTTACTCGTGGACAGGGGATTCCGAGCAGTTCTTC.

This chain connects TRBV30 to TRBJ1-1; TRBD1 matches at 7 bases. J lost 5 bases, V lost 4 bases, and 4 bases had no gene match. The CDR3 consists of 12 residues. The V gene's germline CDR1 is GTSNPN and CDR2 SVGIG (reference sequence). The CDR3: CAWTPDRTEAFF. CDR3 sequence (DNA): TGTGCCTGGACCCCGGACAGGACTGAAGCTTTCTTT.

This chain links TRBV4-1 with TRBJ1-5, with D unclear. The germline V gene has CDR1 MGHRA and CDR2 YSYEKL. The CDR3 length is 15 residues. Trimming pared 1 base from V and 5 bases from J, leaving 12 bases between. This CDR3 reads CASSQGRVLHQPQHF. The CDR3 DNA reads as TGCGCCAGCAGCCAAGGGCGGGTTCTACATCAGCCCCAGCATTTT.